This T cell receptor (beta chain) was sequenced for a study of tumor-infiltrating lymphocytes in glioblastoma multiforme. TCR beta libraries were built from RNA through three nested multiplex PCR rounds using modified ARM-PCR. TCRB-specific cDNA synthesis used approximately 0.5 ug of total RNA. Unique molecular identifiers were not described for the libraries. TCRdb reanalysed the multiplex PCR reads using MiXCR and keeps one entry per CDR3 protein. The sample lists 15,000 or so distinct CDR3 sequences, about 69% occurring once. In germline, CDR1 is DFQATT, CDR2 SNEGSKA (reference sequence). CDR3 length: 15 residues. Study observations and caveats: Unequal TCR RNA per T cell might skew measured clone sizes. Only one glioblastoma patient had TCR and mutation analysis.

Concerning this clonotype itself: The antigen is unknown. An end of the junction does not agree with germline; a read error may underlie this.

This receptor was obtained from a male donor with glioblastoma. The rearrangement links TRBV20-1 to TRBJ2-1; maybe TRBD2 (5 bases). The material sequenced was brain tumor tissue. CDR3 in DNA: TGCAGTGCGAGAGAAAGTACCGGGATTTATAATGTGGAGTTCTTC. It translates to CSARESTGIYNVEFF.